The TCR beta chain described here comes from a study of early T cells in non-severe SARS-CoV-2 infection. Study in general: Sequenced bulk RNA came from whole blood that was unsorted, and chains were unpaired.

This clonotype was detected ten times or more. What it binds is unknown. Study outcomes and limitations: Database matching using VDJdb favored anti-spike CD8 responses, with private and CD4 specificities left missing.

The V end lost 4 bases, the J end lost 14 bases, and 17 bases lay between the germline ends. There are 11 residues in the CDR3. Germline CDR1 and CDR2: DFQATT and SNEGSKA (reference sequence). Unique molecular identifiers (one per individual cDNA molecule) were attached. One entry per CDR3 protein, called by TCRdb with MiXCR from the 5' RACE reads. Among 20,000 to 25,000 distinct CDR3 sequences, 3.5% to 5.5% were seen once, and the ten largest hold approximately 14%. What was sequenced was whole blood. The TCR comes from an adult who was a healthcare worker with PCR-confirmed SARS-CoV-2 infection or an uninfected control (not recorded which). This chain links TRBV20-1 with TRBJ1-2, with D possibly TRBD1 on 6 matching bases. The CDR3 loop reads CSAKTTGRGTF. The CDR3 DNA sequence: TGCAGTGCTAAGACGACAGGCCGAGGGACCTTC.